This T cell receptor beta chain was identified during a study of a mutant IDH1 vaccine in newly diagnosed glioma. Turning to the study itself: The treated population exhibited a male proportion of around 62%, a female proportion of 37.5%, and a mean age of about 39 years.

Here immunoSEQ multiplex PCR was the method, and the copy in TCRdb shows in-frame clones only, minus some. The repertoire holds tens of thousands of clones, with about 81% as singletons. Remarks on this clone: No antigen is known for it.

Indicated time point: week 47, end of study. Vaccine doses each comprised 300 ug of mutant IDH1 20-mer peptide, with topical imiquimod. Source: PBMCs, taken from a glioma patient whose treatment included an IDH1 peptide vaccine. This TCR came from a man aged 40-49 years with glioma.

This CDR3 is CASSPSLGQAKNIQYF. CDR3 nucleotide sequence: TGTGCCAGTAGTCCTTCCTTGGGACAGGCAAAAAACATTCAGTACTTC. This chain joins TRBV19 and TRBJ2-4; TRBD1 matches at 8 bases. Losses at the gene ends were 5 bases for V and 4 bases for J; bases not matched to a gene: 10. The CDR3 has 16 amino acids. CDR1 and CDR2 from the germline V gene are LNHDA and SQIVND (reference sequence).